This T cell receptor beta chain was sequenced during a study of identical twins. Findings and caveats of the study: Insertions were fewer in abundant cord blood beta clonotypes, whereas memory repertoires showed none of this pattern.

Concerning this clonotype: What it recognizes is unknown.

The trim removed 4 bases at V and 7 bases at J, leaving 7 bases unmatched. CDR1 LGHDT and CDR2 YNNKEL come from the germline V gene (reference sequence). The CDR3 loop spans 16 amino acids. In TCRdb, the 5' RACE reads were re-called with MiXCR into one record per CDR3 protein. The sample lists about 890,000 distinct CDR3 sequences, 9% to 15% occurring once. These data were also filed under a second study, of yellow fever vaccine responses in identical twins. That paper states: Twins' vaccine T cell response reportedly gave the appearance of partial convergence and partial personalization.

The receptor comes from a young woman in good health. Specimen: PBMCs. The chain joins TRBV3-1 to TRBJ2-1; 13 nucleotides agree with TRBD2. Here the CDR3 DNA reads TGTGCCAGCAGCCCCGGGACTAGCGGGATTGAGAATGAGCAGTTCTTC. It yields the protein CASSPGTSGIENEQFF.